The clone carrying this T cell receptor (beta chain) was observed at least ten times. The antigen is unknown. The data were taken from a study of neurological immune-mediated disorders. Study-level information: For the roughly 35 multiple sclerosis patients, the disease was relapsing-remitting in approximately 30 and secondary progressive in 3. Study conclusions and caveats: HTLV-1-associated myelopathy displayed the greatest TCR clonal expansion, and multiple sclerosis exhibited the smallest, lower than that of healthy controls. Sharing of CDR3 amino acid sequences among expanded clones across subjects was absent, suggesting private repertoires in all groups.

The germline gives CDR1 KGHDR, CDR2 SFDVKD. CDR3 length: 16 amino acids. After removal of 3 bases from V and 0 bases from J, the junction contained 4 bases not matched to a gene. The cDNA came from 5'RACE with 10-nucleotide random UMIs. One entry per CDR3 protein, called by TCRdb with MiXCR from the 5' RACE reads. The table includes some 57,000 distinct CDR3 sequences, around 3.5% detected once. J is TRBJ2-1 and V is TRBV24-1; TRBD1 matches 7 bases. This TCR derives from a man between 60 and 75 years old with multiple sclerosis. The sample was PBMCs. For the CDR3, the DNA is TGTGCCACCAGTGATCCACAGGGGAGCTCCTACAATGAGCAGTTCTTC. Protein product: CATSDPQGSSYNEQFF.